This T cell receptor (beta chain) was captured by sequencing in a study of blood T cell repertoires in COVID-19. Overall study: Sites across the United States, Italy and Spain contributed samples from acute and convalescent COVID-19. PBMCs, B-cell-depleted T cells, or T cells were the source of the cDNA or gDNA that made up the material.

CDR1 and CDR2 from the germline V gene are SGDLS and YYNGEE. Germline trimming cut 0 bases from V and 3 bases from J; bases unmatched to any gene: 5. This CDR3 is built from 16 residues. Assay: immunoSEQ multiplex PCR; the TCRdb copy retains only in-frame clones and omits some. This sample has 150,000 to 200,000 clones, with roughly 82% found just once. Recruited during active infection, patients (from Seattle) were subsequently followed longitudinally. This sequence joins TRBV9 and TRBJ2-3; 9 bases agree with TRBD2. Sequences were obtained from peripheral blood. The sequence came from a woman in her thirties or forties with COVID-19, enrolled during active disease. CDR3 bases: TGTGCCAGCAGCGTAGGACTAGCGGAGGGGACAGATACGCAGTATTTT. It yields the protein CASSVGLAEGTDTQYF.